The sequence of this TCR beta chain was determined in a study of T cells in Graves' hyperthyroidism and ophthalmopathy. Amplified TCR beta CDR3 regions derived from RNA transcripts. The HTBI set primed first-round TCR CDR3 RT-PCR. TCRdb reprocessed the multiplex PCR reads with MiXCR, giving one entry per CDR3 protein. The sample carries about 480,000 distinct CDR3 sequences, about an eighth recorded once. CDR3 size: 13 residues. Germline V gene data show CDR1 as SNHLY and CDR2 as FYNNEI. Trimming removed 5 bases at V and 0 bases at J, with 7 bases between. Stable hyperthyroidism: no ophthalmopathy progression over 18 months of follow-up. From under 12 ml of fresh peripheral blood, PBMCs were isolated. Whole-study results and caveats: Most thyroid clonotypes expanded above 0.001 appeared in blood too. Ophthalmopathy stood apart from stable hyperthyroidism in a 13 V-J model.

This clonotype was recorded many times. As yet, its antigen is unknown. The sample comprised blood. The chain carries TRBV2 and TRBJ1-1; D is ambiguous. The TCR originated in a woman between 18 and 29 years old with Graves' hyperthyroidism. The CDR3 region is CASSSTLNTEAFF. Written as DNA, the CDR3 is TGTGCCAGCAGTTCCACATTGAACACTGAAGCTTTCTTT.